This is a list of T cell receptor beta chains from one sample in a study of cytomegalovirus exposure and HLA in healthy donors. Profiling relied on immunoSEQ multiplex PCR, and the TCRdb table lists in-frame clones only, not all of them. The table has about 260,000 clones, 65% to 85% seen once; the top ten hold under 2.5%. The sample taken for sequencing was PBMCs. These receptors all come from a female donor in good health and CMV-seronegative. Each CDR3 is given with its conserved first and last residue. Fields, in order: clone size, J gene, D gene, V gene, CDR3 protein, CDR3 DNA. The D gene is left open where the match is weak. Only part of the rows carry a size: once, few, many, or a class if the clone is expanded.

once | TRBJ2-3 | NA | TRBV2 | CASSQQDVGTDTQYF | TGTGCCAGCAGCCAACAGGACGTCGGCACAGATACGCAGTATTTT
NA | TRBJ2-4 | NA | TRBV27 | CASSLGPGQGEYF | TGTGCCAGCAGTTTGGGTCCCGGGCAGGGTGAGTACTTC
NA | TRBJ1-1 | NA | TRBV30 | CAWVRGAGTEAFF | TGTGCCTGGGTTCGGGGGGCGGGTACTGAAGCTTTCTTT
NA | TRBJ2-7 | TRBD2 | TRBV4-1 | CASSQGGSRYEQYF | TGCGCCAGCAGCCAAGGCGGGAGTAGATACGAGCAGTACTTC
NA | TRBJ2-3 | NA | TRBV11-2 | CASSPRSRADTQYF | TGTGCCAGCAGCCCTAGGAGTCGGGCAGATACGCAGTATTTT
NA | TRBJ2-1 | TRBD2 | TRBV10-3 | CAISTPTGPKGGNEQFF | TGTGCCATCAGTACGCCCACGGGACCTAAGGGAGGGAATGAGCAGTTCTTC
NA | TRBJ2-1 | TRBD2 | TRBV25-1 | CASSVSGSSYNEQFF | TGTGCCAGCAGTGTCAGCGGGAGCTCCTACAATGAGCAGTTCTTC
NA | TRBJ1-1 | NA | TRBV29-1 | CSVAWQSAEAFF | TGCAGCGTTGCTTGGCAGAGCGCTGAAGCTTTCTTT
NA | TRBJ2-1 | NA | TRBV7-3 | CASSLDSRSKGSLNNEQFF | TGTGCCAGCAGCTTAGATTCTAGGTCCAAGGGGTCCTTAAACAATGAGCAGTTCTTC
NA | TRBJ2-2 | NA | TRBV19 | CASSQGSPTGELFF | TGTGCCAGTAGCCAGGGGTCCCCCACCGGGGAGCTGTTTTTT
NA | TRBJ2-7 | TRBD1 | TRBV5-1 | CASSSDRVHEQYF | TGCGCCAGCAGCTCGGACAGGGTCCACGAGCAGTACTTC
NA | TRBJ1-2 | NA | TRBV5-4 | CASSRGQLVYGYTF | TGTGCCAGCAGCCGAGGACAGTTAGTATATGGCTACACCTTC
NA | TRBJ2-2 | NA | TRBV19 | CASSSGTKNTGELFF | TGTGCCAGTAGTTCGGGGACAAAAAACACCGGGGAGCTGTTTTTT
NA | TRBJ2-1 | TRBD2 | TRBV4-1 | CASSLLAGIYNEQFF | TGCGCCAGCAGCCTCTTAGCGGGGATATACAATGAGCAGTTCTTC
NA | TRBJ2-1 | TRBD2 | TRBV7-9 | CASSPPLAGVSNEQFF | TGTGCCAGCAGCCCCCCTCTAGCGGGAGTTTCGAATGAGCAGTTCTTC
NA | TRBJ2-1 | TRBD2 | TRBV7-9 | CASSPLRAGGPNEQFF | TGTGCCAGCAGCCCTCTTCGAGCGGGAGGGCCAAATGAGCAGTTCTTC
NA | TRBJ1-2 | NA | TRBV19 | CASSNSPAIRYGYTF | TGTGCCAGTAGTAACAGCCCAGCCATTAGGTATGGCTACACCTTC
NA | TRBJ2-3 | NA | TRBV19 | CASNRGNTGTDTQYF | TGTGCCAGTAACCGCGGGAATACGGGCACAGATACGCAGTATTTT
NA | TRBJ2-1 | NA | TRBV19 | CASSSSFRALSYNEQFF | TGTGCCAGTAGTAGCTCCTTCAGGGCACTCTCCTACAATGAGCAGTTCTTC
NA | TRBJ2-1 | TRBD2 | TRBV6-1 | CASSFPTGGAKQFF | TGTGCCAGCAGCTTCCCGACGGGGGGGGCGAAGCAGTTCTTC
few | TRBJ2-6 | NA | TRBV28 | CASSLGGRSGANVLTF | TGTGCCAGCAGTTTAGGCGGGCGGTCTGGGGCCAACGTCCTGACTTTC
NA | TRBJ1-2 | NA | TRBV6-4 | CASSERGPTRYGYTF | TGTGCCAGCAGTGAGAGAGGGCCTACCCGCTATGGCTACACCTTC
few | TRBJ2-7 | TRBD1 | TRBV5-1 | CASSPGQGLIYEQYF | TGCGCCAGCAGCCCGGGACAGGGTTTGATCTACGAGCAGTACTTC
NA | TRBJ1-1 | TRBD1 | TRBV19 | CASRLDRETTEAFF | TGTGCCAGTAGACTTGACAGGGAGACGACTGAAGCTTTCTTT
NA | TRBJ2-2 | NA | TRBV5-6 | CASSKGTPMEGELFF | TGTGCCAGCAGCAAGGGGACTCCTATGGAGGGGGAGCTGTTTTTT
few | TRBJ2-2 | TRBD1 | TRBV5-4 | CASSRRDREDTGELFF | TGTGCCAGCAGCCGCCGGGACAGGGAAGACACCGGGGAGCTGTTTTTT
NA | TRBJ2-5 | TRBD1 | TRBV10-3 | CAISESKPGQGLQTQYF | TGTGCCATCAGTGAGTCGAAACCCGGACAGGGGCTACAGACCCAGTACTTC
NA | TRBJ1-5 | TRBD1 | TRBV28 | CASSSPLQTGENQPQHF | TGTGCCAGCAGTTCCCCTCTCCAGACAGGGGAAAATCAGCCCCAGCATTTT
NA | TRBJ2-2 | NA | TRBV6-6 | CASRDFQFGELFF | TGTGCCAGCCGGGACTTTCAATTTGGGGAGCTGTTTTTT
NA | TRBJ1-1 | TRBD1 | TRBV9 | CASSVEGQGNTEAFF | TGTGCCAGCAGCGTAGAGGGACAGGGGAACACTGAAGCTTTCTTT
few | TRBJ2-2 | NA | TRBV10-2 | CASRRGTGSLAGQNTGELFF | TGCGCCAGCAGACGGGGGACAGGGTCACTAGCGGGACAGAACACCGGGGAGCTGTTTTTT
NA | TRBJ1-1 | TRBD1 | TRBV4-1 | CASRQGFEAFF | TGCGCCAGCAGACAGGGGTTTGAAGCTTTCTTT
NA | TRBJ1-2 | NA | TRBV7-9 | CSSSLGGGYGYTF | TGTTCCAGCAGCTTGGGGGGGGGCTATGGCTACACCTTC
NA | TRBJ2-7 | NA | TRBV14 | CASSPTSWAYEQYF | TGTGCCAGCAGCCCTACTAGTTGGGCCTACGAGCAGTACTTC
NA | TRBJ2-1 | NA | TRBV6-1 | CASSDGAEQFF | TGTGCCAGCAGTGACGGAGCAGAGCAGTTCTTC
NA | TRBJ2-1 | TRBD2 | TRBV7-9 | CASSPPGLAFDEQFF | TGTGCCAGCAGCCCACCGGGACTAGCGTTCGATGAGCAGTTCTTC
NA | TRBJ2-7 | NA | TRBV6-4 | CASSDRPGDYEQYF | TGTGCCAGCAGTGACCGCCCAGGGGACTACGAGCAGTACTTC